This TCR beta chain was documented in a study of blood T cell repertoires in COVID-19. Study overall: COVID-19 samples, acute and convalescent, were from the United States, Italy and Spain. PBMCs, B-cell-depleted T cells, or T cells provided the cDNA or gDNA that made up the material.

Original handling: Reference gene primer amplification in the assay estimated nucleated cell counts. The table came from immunoSEQ multiplex PCR; TCRdb's copy has only in-frame clones and leaves some out. V and J calls and clone size come straight from that table; D and trimming were deduced from the DNA. Of some 120,000 clones in the sample, around 80% were seen once. Looked up from germline, CDR1 is SGDLS and CDR2 is YYNGEE. The V segment lost 4 bases and the J segment 4 bases; nucleotides outside the gene matches: 10. This CDR3 contains 15 residues. The source material was peripheral blood. This receptor was taken from a man aged 70-80 years with acute or convalescent COVID-19. The gene calls are TRBV9 and TRBJ1-2; 7 bases align to TRBD1. CDR3 protein: CASSPEGTVLYGYTF. CDR3 sequence (DNA): TGTGCCAGCAGCCCAGAGGGGACAGTCCTCTATGGCTACACCTTC.